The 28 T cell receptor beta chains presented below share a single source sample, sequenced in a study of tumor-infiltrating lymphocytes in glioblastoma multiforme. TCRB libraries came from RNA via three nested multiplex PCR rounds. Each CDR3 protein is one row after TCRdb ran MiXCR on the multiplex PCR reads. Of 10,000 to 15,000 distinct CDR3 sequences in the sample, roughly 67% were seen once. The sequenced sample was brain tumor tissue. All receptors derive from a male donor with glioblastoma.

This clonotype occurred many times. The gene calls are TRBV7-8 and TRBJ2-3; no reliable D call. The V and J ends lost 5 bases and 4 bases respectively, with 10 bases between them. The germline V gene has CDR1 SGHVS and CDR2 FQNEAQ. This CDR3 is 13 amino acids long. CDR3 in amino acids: CASSTPPPDTQYF. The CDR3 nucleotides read TGTGCCAGCAGCACCCCCCCCCCAGATACGCAGTATTTT. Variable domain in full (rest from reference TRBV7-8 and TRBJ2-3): GAGVSQSPRYKVAKRGQDVALRCDPISGHVSLFWYQQALGQGPEFLTYFQNEAQLDKSGLPSDRFFAERPEGSVSTLKIQRTQQEDSAVYLCASSTPPPDTQYFGPGTRLTVL.

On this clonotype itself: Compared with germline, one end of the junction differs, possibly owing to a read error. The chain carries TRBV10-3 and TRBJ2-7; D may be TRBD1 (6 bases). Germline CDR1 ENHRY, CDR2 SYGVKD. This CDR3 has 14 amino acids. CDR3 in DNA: TGTGCCATCAGTGTGGACAGCCAATCCTACGCGCAGTACTTC. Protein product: CAISVDSQSYAQYF.

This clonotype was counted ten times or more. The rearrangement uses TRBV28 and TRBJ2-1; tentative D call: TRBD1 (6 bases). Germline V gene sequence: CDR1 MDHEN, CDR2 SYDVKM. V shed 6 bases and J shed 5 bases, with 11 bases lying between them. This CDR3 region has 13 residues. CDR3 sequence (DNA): TGTGCCAGCAGAACGGACAGCGACAATGAGCAGTTCTTC. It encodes CASRTDSDNEQFF.

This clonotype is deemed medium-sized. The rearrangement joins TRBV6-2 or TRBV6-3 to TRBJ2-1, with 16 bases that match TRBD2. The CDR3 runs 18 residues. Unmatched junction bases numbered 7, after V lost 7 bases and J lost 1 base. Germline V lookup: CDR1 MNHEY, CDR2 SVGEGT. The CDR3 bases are TGTGCCAGCACCGGGACTAGCGGGAGGGGAAGGTCCTACAATGAGCAGTTCTTC. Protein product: CASTGTSGRGRSYNEQFF.

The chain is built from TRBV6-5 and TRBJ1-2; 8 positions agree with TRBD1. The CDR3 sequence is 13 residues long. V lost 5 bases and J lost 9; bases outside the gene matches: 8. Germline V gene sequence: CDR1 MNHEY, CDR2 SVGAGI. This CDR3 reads CASSITGGQSYTF. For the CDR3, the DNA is TGTGCCAGCAGTATCACAGGGGGTCAGAGCTACACCTTC.

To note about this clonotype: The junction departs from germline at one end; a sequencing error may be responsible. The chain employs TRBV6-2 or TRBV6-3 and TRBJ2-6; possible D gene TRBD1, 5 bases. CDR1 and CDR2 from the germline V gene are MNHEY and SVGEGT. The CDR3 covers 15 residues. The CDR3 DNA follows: TGTGCAAGCAGTTCGACAGCCTCTGGGGTCAACGTCCTGACTTTC. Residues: CASSSTASGVNVLTF.

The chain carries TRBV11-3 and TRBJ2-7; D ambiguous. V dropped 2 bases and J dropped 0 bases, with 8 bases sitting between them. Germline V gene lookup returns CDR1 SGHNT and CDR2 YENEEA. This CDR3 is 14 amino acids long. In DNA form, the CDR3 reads TGTGCCAGCAGCTTATTCGCGAGCTCCTACGAGCAGTACTTC. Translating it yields CASSLFASSYEQYF.

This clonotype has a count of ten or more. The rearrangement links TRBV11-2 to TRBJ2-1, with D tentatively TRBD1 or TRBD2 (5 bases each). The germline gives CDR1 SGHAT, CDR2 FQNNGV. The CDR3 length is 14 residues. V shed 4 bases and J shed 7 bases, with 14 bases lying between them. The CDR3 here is CASSSIRGRNEQFF. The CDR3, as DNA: TGTGCCAGCAGCTCAATAAGGGGACGGAATGAGCAGTTCTTC.

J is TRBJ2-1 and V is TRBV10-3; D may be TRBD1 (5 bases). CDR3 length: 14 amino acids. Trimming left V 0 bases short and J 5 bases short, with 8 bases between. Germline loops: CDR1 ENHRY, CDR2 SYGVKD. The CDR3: CAISESLGHNEQFF. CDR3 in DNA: TGTGCCATCAGTGAGTCCTTGGGGCACAATGAGCAGTTCTTC.

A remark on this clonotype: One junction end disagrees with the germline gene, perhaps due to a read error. The CDR3 reads CASSLAGQAHKEQFF. DNA of the CDR3: TGCGCCAGCAGCTTGGCAGGACAGGCCCACAAAGAGCAGTTCTTC. The rearrangement links TRBV5-4 to TRBJ2-1, with 7 bases aligning to TRBD1. From germline, CDR1 is SGHNT and CDR2 YYREEE (reference sequence). CDR3 length: 15 amino acids.

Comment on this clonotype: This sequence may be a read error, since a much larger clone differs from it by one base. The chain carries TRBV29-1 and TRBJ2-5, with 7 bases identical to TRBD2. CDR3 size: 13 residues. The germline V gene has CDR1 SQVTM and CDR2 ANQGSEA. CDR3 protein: CSVGIAGRETEYF. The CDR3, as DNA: TGCAGCGTTGGCATAGCGGGCAGAGAGACCGAGTACTTC. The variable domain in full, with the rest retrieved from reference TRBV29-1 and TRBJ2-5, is SAVISQKPSRDICQRGTSLTIQCQVDSQVTMMFWYRQQPGQSLTLIATANQGSEATYESGFVIDKFPISRPNLTFSTLTVSNMSPEDSSIYLCSVGIAGRETEYFGPGTRLLVL.

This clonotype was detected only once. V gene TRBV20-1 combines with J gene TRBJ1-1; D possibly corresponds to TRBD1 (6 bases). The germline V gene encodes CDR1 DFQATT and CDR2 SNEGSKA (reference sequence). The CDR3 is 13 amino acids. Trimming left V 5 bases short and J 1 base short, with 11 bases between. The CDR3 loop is CSAAGQPNTEAFF. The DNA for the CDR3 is TGCAGTGCTGCAGGACAGCCGAACACTGAAGCTTTCTTT.

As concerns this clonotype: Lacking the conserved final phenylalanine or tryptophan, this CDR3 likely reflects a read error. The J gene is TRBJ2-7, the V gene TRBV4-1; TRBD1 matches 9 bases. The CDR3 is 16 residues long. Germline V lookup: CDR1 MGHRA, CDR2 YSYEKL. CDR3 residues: CASSQAGTGRSYEQYS. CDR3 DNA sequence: TGTGCCAGCAGCCAAGCTGGGACAGGGCGGTCCTACGAGCAGTACTCC.

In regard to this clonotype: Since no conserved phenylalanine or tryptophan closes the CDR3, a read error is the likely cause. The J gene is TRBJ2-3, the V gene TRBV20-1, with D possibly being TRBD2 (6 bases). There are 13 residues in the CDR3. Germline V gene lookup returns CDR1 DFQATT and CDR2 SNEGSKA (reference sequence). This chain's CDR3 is CSARERGTDTQYV. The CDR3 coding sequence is TGCAGTGCTCGAGAGCGGGGCACAGATACGCAGTATGTT.

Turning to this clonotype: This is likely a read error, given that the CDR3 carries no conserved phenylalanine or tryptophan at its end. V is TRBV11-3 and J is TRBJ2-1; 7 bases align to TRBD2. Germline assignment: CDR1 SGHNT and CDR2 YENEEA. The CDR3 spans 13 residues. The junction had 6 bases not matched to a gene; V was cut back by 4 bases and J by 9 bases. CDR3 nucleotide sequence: TGTGCCAGCAGCTCGAGTGGGGGGGGTGAGCAGTTCTGC. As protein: CASSSSGGGEQFC.

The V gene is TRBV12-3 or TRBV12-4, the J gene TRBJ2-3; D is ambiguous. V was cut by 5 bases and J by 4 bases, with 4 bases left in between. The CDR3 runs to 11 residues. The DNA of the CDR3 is TGTGCCAGCAGTCGATCAGATACGCAGTATTTT. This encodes CASSRSDTQYF.

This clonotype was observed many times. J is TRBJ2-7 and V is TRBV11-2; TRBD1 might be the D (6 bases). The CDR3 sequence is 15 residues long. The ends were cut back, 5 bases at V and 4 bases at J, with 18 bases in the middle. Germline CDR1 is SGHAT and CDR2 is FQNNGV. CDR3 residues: CASSQLTGHSYEQYF. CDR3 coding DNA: TGTGCCAGCAGCCAGCTAACGGGACACTCTTACGAGCAGTACTTC.

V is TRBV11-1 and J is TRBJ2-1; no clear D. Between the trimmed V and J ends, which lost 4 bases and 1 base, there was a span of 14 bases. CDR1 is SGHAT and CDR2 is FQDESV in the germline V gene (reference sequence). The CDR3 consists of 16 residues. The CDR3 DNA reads TGTGCCAGCAGCTCTTGGGTGCCGGATTCCTACAATGAGCAGTTCTTC. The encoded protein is CASSSWVPDSYNEQFF.

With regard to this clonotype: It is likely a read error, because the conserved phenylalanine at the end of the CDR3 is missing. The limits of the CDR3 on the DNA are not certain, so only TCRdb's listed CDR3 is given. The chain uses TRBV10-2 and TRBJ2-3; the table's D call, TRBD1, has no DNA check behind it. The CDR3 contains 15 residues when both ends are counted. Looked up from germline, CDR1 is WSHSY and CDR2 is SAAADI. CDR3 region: CASSEAGAGADTQFL.

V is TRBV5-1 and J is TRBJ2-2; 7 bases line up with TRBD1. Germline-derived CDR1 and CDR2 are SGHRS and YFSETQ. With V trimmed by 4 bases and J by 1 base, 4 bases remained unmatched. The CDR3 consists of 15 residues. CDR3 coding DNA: TGCGCCAGCAGCAGGGGACAGCGGAACACCGGGGAGCTGTTTTTT. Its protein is CASSRGQRNTGELFF.

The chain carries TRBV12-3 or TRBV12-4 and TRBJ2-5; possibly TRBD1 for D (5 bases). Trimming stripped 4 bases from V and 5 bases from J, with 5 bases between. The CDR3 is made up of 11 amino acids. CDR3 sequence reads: CASSSGETQYF. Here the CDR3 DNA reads TGTGCCAGCAGTTCAGGGGAGACCCAGTACTTC.

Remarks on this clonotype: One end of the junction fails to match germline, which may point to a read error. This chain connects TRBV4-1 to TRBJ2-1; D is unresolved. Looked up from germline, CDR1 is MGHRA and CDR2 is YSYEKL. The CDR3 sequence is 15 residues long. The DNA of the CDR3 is TGCGTCAGCAGCCAAGGCCCAGGCTCCTACAATGAGCAGTTCTTC. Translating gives CVSSQGPGSYNEQFF.

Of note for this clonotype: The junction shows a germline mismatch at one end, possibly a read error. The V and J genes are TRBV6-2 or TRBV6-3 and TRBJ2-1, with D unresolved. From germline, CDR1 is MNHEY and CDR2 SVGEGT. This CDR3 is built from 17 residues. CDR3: CASSYHLLARPYNEQFF. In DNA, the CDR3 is TGTGCCAGCAGTTATCACCTATTAGCACGTCCGTACAACGAGCAGTTCTTC.

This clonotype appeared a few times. Here the CDR3 DNA reads TGTGCCAGTAGACAGGGTAACAATCAGCCCCAGCATTTT. Translation gives CASRQGNNQPQHF. The chain links TRBV19 to TRBJ1-5; tentatively, D is TRBD1 (6 bases). Germline loops: CDR1 LNHDA, CDR2 SQIVND (reference sequence). The CDR3 runs 13 residues. V lost 6 bases and J 3 bases, leaving 9 bases between the germline ends.

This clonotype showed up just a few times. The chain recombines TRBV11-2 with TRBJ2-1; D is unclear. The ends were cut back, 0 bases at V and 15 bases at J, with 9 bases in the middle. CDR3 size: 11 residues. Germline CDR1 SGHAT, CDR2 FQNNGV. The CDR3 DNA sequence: TGTGCCAGCAGCTTAGAGACCACGGGGTTCTTC. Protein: CASSLETTGFF.

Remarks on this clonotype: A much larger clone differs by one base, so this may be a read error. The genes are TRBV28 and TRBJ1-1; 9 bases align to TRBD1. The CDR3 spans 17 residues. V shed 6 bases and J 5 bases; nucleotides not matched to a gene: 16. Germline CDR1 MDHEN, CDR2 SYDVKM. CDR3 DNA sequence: TGTGCCAGCAGCGCACCCCCCGTCGGACAGGGGAGGACTGAAGCTTTCTTT. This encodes CASSAPPVGQGRTEAFF.

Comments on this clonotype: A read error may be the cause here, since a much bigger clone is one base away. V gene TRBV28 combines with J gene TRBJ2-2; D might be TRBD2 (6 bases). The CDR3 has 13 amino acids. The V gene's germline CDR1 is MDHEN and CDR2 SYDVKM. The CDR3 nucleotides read TGTGCCAGCAGTTTGAGGGAGGCCGGGAAGCTGTTTTTT. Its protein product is CASSLREAGKLFF.

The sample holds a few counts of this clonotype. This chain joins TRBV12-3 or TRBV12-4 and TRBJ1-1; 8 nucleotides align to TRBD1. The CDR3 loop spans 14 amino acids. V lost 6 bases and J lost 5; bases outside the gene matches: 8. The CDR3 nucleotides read TGTGCCAGCAGACGCGGACAGGGTACAACTGAAGCTTTCTTT. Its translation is CASRRGQGTTEAFF.